The 26 T cell receptor beta chains in this list originate from one sample, sequenced in a study of T-cell memory formation after mild COVID-19. Using its own MiXCR run on the 5' RACE reads, TCRdb lists one record per CDR3 protein. The data contain roughly 400,000 distinct CDR3 sequences, approximately 19% of them singletons. The sequencing sample was made of PBMCs or a T cell subset sorted from them (not recorded which). The receptors shown here come from a man younger than 30 who had mild COVID-19 (a few samples of this study predate the infection). Cell type and time point are not known.

This clonotype has only a few counts. The V gene is TRBV20-1, the J gene TRBJ1-1, with 10 bases identical to TRBD1. There are 15 residues in the CDR3. CDR1 is DFQATT, CDR2 SNEGSKA, per germline (reference sequence). The V gene end was trimmed by 1 base and the J gene end by 7 bases; junction bases not matched to a gene: 9. The chain's CDR3 is CSARVPGQGTDEAFF. CDR3 DNA: TGCAGTGCTAGAGTCCCGGGACAGGGGACGGATGAAGCTTTCTTT.

V usage is TRBV7-3 and J usage is TRBJ2-1, with TRBD1 matching over 8 bases. Trimming took 5 bases from V and 5 from J; bases not matched to a gene: 8. This CDR3 region has 15 residues. CDR1 and CDR2 from the germline V gene are SGHTA and FQGTGA. The CDR3 is CASSPAGTGHNEQFF. The CDR3 DNA sequence: TGTGCCAGCAGCCCGGCGGGGACAGGTCACAATGAGCAGTTCTTC.

The chain is built from TRBV7-2 and TRBJ1-3; D is unclear. Trimming shortened V by 1 base and J by 4 bases, and 11 bases separated the two germline ends. CDR3 length equals 15 residues. Germline V lookup: CDR1 SGHTA, CDR2 FQGNSA. CDR3 amino acids: CASSLESGSGNTIYF. The CDR3 bases are TGTGCCAGCAGCTTAGAATCGGGTTCAGGAAACACCATATATTTT.

This rearrangement joins TRBV3-1 to TRBJ1-1; 8 nucleotides match TRBD1. Looked up from germline, CDR1 is LGHDT and CDR2 is YNNKEL (reference sequence). After removal of 6 bases from V and 11 bases from J, the junction contained 17 bases not matched to a gene. This CDR3 is built from 15 residues. CDR3 amino acids: CASRQDRAGEVVAFF. CDR3 nucleotide sequence: TGTGCCAGCAGGCAGGACAGGGCAGGGGAAGTCGTGGCTTTCTTT.

In this sample, this clonotype turned up a few times. This sequence joins TRBV7-8 and TRBJ2-1; TRBD2 matches at 9 bases. The V and J ends lost 5 bases and 2 bases, in that order; junction bases with no gene match: 7. Germline V CDR1 and CDR2: SGHVS, FQNEAQ. This CDR3 has 16 amino acids. DNA of the CDR3: TGTGCCAGCAGCCTTCAGCGGGGGGTACCCTACAATGAGCAGTTCTTC. Encoded protein: CASSLQRGVPYNEQFF.

This clonotype was observed at least ten times. The chain combines TRBV19 with TRBJ1-2; D remains ambiguous. Germline V gene data show CDR1 as LNHDA and CDR2 as SQIVND (reference sequence). Trimming took 5 bases from V and 6 from J, leaving 13 bases between them. This CDR3 has 13 residues. Here the CDR3 reads CASSDRKRDGYTF. CDR3 DNA sequence: TGTGCCAGTAGTGATCGGAAGCGGGATGGCTACACCTTC.

The genes are TRBV4-2 and TRBJ2-5; D call uncertain. CDR1 and CDR2 (germline): LGHNA, YNFKEQ. The CDR3 contains 15 residues. The V and J ends lost 0 bases and 0 bases respectively, with 8 bases between them. In DNA, the CDR3 is TGTGCCAGCAGCCAAGATGGCAGGTACCAAGAGACCCAGTACTTC. This gives the protein CASSQDGRYQETQYF.

The gene calls are TRBV29-1 and TRBJ2-7; possible D gene TRBD1, 5 bases. Between the trimmed V and J ends, which lost 6 bases and 6 bases, there was a span of 12 bases. This CDR3 spans 11 amino acids. Germline V lookup: CDR1 SQVTM, CDR2 ANQGSEA. CDR3 amino acids: CSVKTGFEQYF. The CDR3 nucleotides are TGCAGCGTGAAAACAGGATTCGAGCAGTACTTC.

Regarding this clonotype: In this CDR3 the conserved last residue, phenylalanine or tryptophan, is missing, so a read error is likely. The chain links TRBV11-2 to TRBJ2-5, with 7 bases fitting TRBD1. Germline V gene sequence: CDR1 SGHAT, CDR2 FQNNGV. The CDR3 covers 15 residues. V was pared by 6 bases and J by 1 base, with 8 bases of the junction left unmatched. The CDR3 nucleotides read TGTGCCAGCAGTTCACCGGGACAGACCCAAGAGACCCAGTACTTA. Encoded protein: CASSSPGQTQETQYL.

The sample holds one count of this clonotype. The chain carries TRBV7-9 and TRBJ1-1; D is unclear. The CDR3 has 12 residues. Between the trimmed V and J ends, which lost 6 bases and 7 bases, there was a span of 12 bases. Germline V gene lookup returns CDR1 SEHNR and CDR2 FQNEAQ (reference sequence). CDR3 nucleotides: TGTGCCAGCAGTATCAGGCTTAGTGAAGCTTTCTTT. Encoded protein: CASSIRLSEAFF.

This clonotype was seen only a few times. This sequence joins TRBV5-1 and TRBJ2-2; TRBD1 aligns across 9 bases. This CDR3 contains 15 residues. V shed 3 bases and J 4 bases; nucleotides not matched to a gene: 4. Germline CDR1 SGHRS, CDR2 YFSETQ. CDR3 loop: CASSSRTGATGELFF. DNA of the CDR3: TGCGCCAGCAGCTCGAGGACAGGGGCCACCGGGGAGCTGTTTTTT.

The rearrangement links TRBV10-3 to TRBJ1-1; tentative D call: TRBD1 (5 bases). This CDR3 has 14 residues. The V gene's germline CDR1 is ENHRY and CDR2 SYGVKD. V was pared by 7 bases and J by 3 bases, with 15 bases between. CDR3 sequence (DNA): TGTGCCATCACCTCCGACGGGACGTACACTGAAGCTTTCTTT. Protein product: CAITSDGTYTEAFF.

The chain employs TRBV7-9 and TRBJ2-7; D might be TRBD2 (5 bases). Germline CDR1 reads SEHNR; CDR2 reads FQNEAQ (reference sequence). Trimming shortened V by 3 bases and J by 6 bases, and 18 bases separated the two germline ends. The CDR3 consists of 15 residues. This chain's CDR3 is CASSFPGTSYSEQYF. CDR3 nucleotide sequence: TGTGCCAGCAGCTTCCCGGGAACGTCGTATTCCGAGCAGTACTTC.

This clonotype was detected once. With a much larger clone just one base away, this may be a read error. V usage is TRBV10-3 and J usage is TRBJ2-3, with D hard to call. CDR3 length equals 13 residues. Germline CDR1 ENHRY, CDR2 SYGVKD. CDR3 nucleotides: TGTGCCATCAGTGAGTCGATTCTGGACCCCAGGTTTTTT. It yields the protein CAISESILDPRFF.

The chain employs TRBV6-5 and TRBJ2-3; tentative D call: TRBD2 (6 bases). Germline lookup yields CDR1 MNHEY and CDR2 SVGAGI. With 4 bases removed from V and 3 bases from J, the gap between germline ends came to 11 bases. The CDR3 runs to 14 residues. In DNA, the CDR3 is TGTGCCAGCAGTTTGACGGGGGATACAGATACGCAGTATTTT. Translation: CASSLTGDTDTQYF.

This clonotype appeared a few times. The chain links TRBV5-4 to TRBJ2-5; 7 bases are a match to TRBD1. CDR1 is SGHNT, CDR2 YYREEE, per germline (reference sequence). The CDR3 covers 12 residues. Trimming at V came to 8 bases and at J to 3 bases, leaving 4 bases not matched to a gene. CDR3 sequence reads: CASGQVKETQYF. The DNA of the CDR3 is TGTGCCAGTGGACAGGTAAAAGAGACCCAGTACTTC. Full variable domain (rest looked up from reference TRBV5-4 and TRBJ2-5): ETGVTQSPTHLIKTRGQQVTLRCSSQSGHNTVSWYQQALGQGPQFIFQYYREEENGRGNFPPRFSGLQFPNYSSELNVNALELDDSALYLCASGQVKETQYFGPGTRLLVL.

This clonotype was observed a handful of times. The chain carries TRBV5-1 and TRBJ2-3; D tentatively fits TRBD1 or TRBD2 (6 bases each). The CDR3 consists of 17 residues. Germline-derived CDR1 and CDR2 are SGHRS and YFSETQ. The V and J ends lost 4 bases and 4 bases respectively, with 22 bases between them. The CDR3 DNA follows: TGCGCCAGCAGCGAGATGGGGGACGGGGGCCTTGCAGATACGCAGTATTTT. As protein: CASSEMGDGGLADTQYF.

This clonotype was detected only a few times. The chain links TRBV7-9 to TRBJ2-5; D unclear. The length of the CDR3 is 15 residues. Trimming removed 3 bases at V and 2 bases at J, with 13 bases between. Germline CDR1 reads SEHNR; CDR2 reads FQNEAQ (reference sequence). The CDR3 DNA sequence: TGTGCCAGCAGCTTCCCACGCCGTGGGCAAGAGACCCAGTACTTC. Translated: CASSFPRRGQETQYF.

The chain joins TRBV5-1 to TRBJ1-2; D is unresolved. The germline gives CDR1 SGHRS, CDR2 YFSETQ. The V end lost 0 bases, the J end lost 2 bases, and 8 bases lay between the germline ends. The CDR3 spans 14 residues. The CDR3 region has the DNA TGCGCCAGCAGCTTGGTCGACAAGAACTATGGCTACACCTTC. Amino acid sequence: CASSLVDKNYGYTF. The full variable domain, rest sourced from reference TRBV5-1 and TRBJ1-2, is KAGVTQTPRYLIKTRGQQVTLSCSPISGHRSVSWYQQTPGQGLQFLFEYFSETQRNKGNFPGRFSGRQFSNSRSEMNVSTLELGDSALYLCASSLVDKNYGYTFGSGTRLTVV.

J is TRBJ1-2 and V is TRBV20-1; 7 nucleotides line up with TRBD1. The V segment lost 1 base and the J segment 4 bases; nucleotides outside the gene matches: 6. Per the germline V gene, CDR1 is DFQATT and CDR2 is SNEGSKA (reference sequence). The CDR3 runs 14 residues. CDR3 bases: TGCAGTGCTAGAGCCGGGACAGCTAGCTATGGCTACACCTTC. Protein: CSARAGTASYGYTF.

This clonotype was recorded a few times. The chain recombines TRBV5-1 with TRBJ2-3; no clear D gene. Germline loops: CDR1 SGHRS, CDR2 YFSETQ. This CDR3 spans 12 amino acids. V was pared by 4 bases and J by 8 bases, with 11 bases between. Written as DNA, the CDR3 is TGCGCCAGCAGCAGTCCGGGCGGTACGCAGTATTTT. Its protein product is CASSSPGGTQYF.

The chain carries TRBV25-1 and TRBJ2-5; 10 nucleotides align to TRBD1. The V gene end was trimmed by 7 bases and the J gene end by 5 bases; junction bases not matched to a gene: 7. The germline V gene encodes CDR1 MGHDK and CDR2 SYGVNS. This CDR3 comprises 14 residues. As DNA, the CDR3 is TGTGCCAGCACCCAGACAGGGGGCTGGGAGACCCAGTACTTC. This sequence encodes CASTQTGGWETQYF.

The sample holds a few counts of this clonotype. This chain uses TRBV29-1 with TRBJ2-7, with TRBD1 identical over 7 bases. The germline gives CDR1 SQVTM, CDR2 ANQGSEA. The CDR3 runs to 13 residues. Trimming cost V 7 bases and J 6 bases; bases outside gene matches: 12. CDR3 sequence (DNA): TGCAGCGGGGGAACCGGGACAGTCAGCGAGCAGTACTTC. Amino acid sequence: CSGGTGTVSEQYF.

The chain couples TRBV7-6 to TRBJ1-4, with a possible D match to TRBD1 (5 bases). The length of the CDR3 is 21 residues. Trimming removed 2 bases from V and 0 bases from J, with 25 bases in between. Germline V gene lookup returns CDR1 SGHVS and CDR2 FNYEAQ. The CDR3 region has the DNA TGTGCCAGCAGCTTACTCAATCCGGGACCGGGCAGAGCTGCAACTAATGAAAAACTGTTTTTT. Translation: CASSLLNPGPGRAATNEKLFF.

A few counts support this clonotype. The chain has TRBV7-3 and TRBJ2-7, with D unclear. Trimming took 0 bases from V and 3 from J, leaving 6 bases between them. The CDR3 is 13 amino acids. CDR1 is SGHTA and CDR2 is FQGTGA in the germline V gene. The CDR3 DNA follows: TGTGCCAGCAGCTTAACGGACGGCTACGAGCAGTACTTC. Amino acid sequence: CASSLTDGYEQYF.

This clonotype came up many times. CDR3 protein: CASSLAGGYEQYF. The CDR3, as DNA: TGTGCCAGCAGCTTAGCAGGGGGCTACGAGCAGTACTTC. The chain recombines TRBV7-2 with TRBJ2-7, with a possible D match to TRBD1 (6 bases). CDR1 and CDR2 (germline): SGHTA, FQGNSA. The V end lost 0 bases, the J end lost 3 bases, and 6 bases lay between the germline ends. The CDR3 loop spans 13 amino acids.